These T cell receptor beta chains were read from a single sample in a study of identical twins. TCRdb re-called the 5' RACE reads through MiXCR, storing one row per CDR3 protein. This sample has 450,000 or so distinct CDR3 sequences, with approximately 15% found just once. The same data also contributed to another study, on yellow fever vaccine responses in identical twins.

The source material was CD4+ T cells sorted from blood. These receptors came from a woman younger than 35 in good health. Both conserved end residues are part of each CDR3. D genes are given only for firm matches. Clone size is shown for a subset of rows, as once, few, many or a class of expanded clone.

TRBJ1-1 TRBV12-3/TRBV12-4 - - TGTGCCAGCAGTTTAAAGGGGAGGCGGACTGAAGCTTTCTTT CASSLKGRRTEAFF
TRBJ2-5 TRBV7-2 TRBD2 - TGTGCCAGCAGCTTAGCCCACCCGGGACTAGCGGGAGGAGAGACCCAGTACTTC CASSLAHPGLAGGETQYF
TRBJ2-7 TRBV9 TRBD1 - TGTGCCAGCACCCGTGGGGGACAGGGGTCGAAAGAGCAGTACTTC CASTRGGQGSKEQYF
TRBJ2-7 TRBV15 TRBD1 few TGTGCCACCAGCAGTCCGGGACAGGGGTACGAGCAGTACTTC CATSSPGQGYEQYF
TRBJ2-1 TRBV29-1 TRBD1 many TGCAGCGTTGGATGGACAGGGAGCTCCTACAATGAGCAGTTCTTC CSVGWTGSSYNEQFF
TRBJ2-1 TRBV29-1 TRBD2 - TGCAGCGTCGAGGGCGGGGGAAACGCGTTCTTC CSVEGGGNAFF
TRBJ2-1 TRBV7-9 TRBD2 - TGTGCCAGCAGCTCGGGACTAGCGGGAGACGATGAGCAGTTCTTC CASSSGLAGDDEQFF
TRBJ1-1 TRBV5-1 - - TGCGCCAGCAGCTTGTTTACAGGAAACACTGAAGCTTTCTTT CASSLFTGNTEAFF
TRBJ1-6 TRBV6-1 - few TGTGCCTGCACTAGCAACAGGGTGGGTTCACCCCTCCACTTT CACTSNRVGSPLHF
TRBJ2-1 TRBV10-3 - - TGTGCCATCAATCCGGGAAGAGGCTACAATGAGCAGTTCTTC CAINPGRGYNEQFF
TRBJ2-5 TRBV27 TRBD2 - TGTGCCAGCCAACTAGCGGGGTCGGGAGAGACCCAGTACTTC CASQLAGSGETQYF
TRBJ1-2 TRBV2 - few TGTGCCAGCAGCGCCGCCGGGGACTATGGCTACACCTTC CASSAAGDYGYTF
TRBJ2-3 TRBV5-1 - - TGCGCCAGCAGGAAACTGGGGGGGCACAGCACAGATACGCAGTATTTT CASRKLGGHSTDTQYF
TRBJ1-5 TRBV20-1 - few TGCAGTGCTAACACAGGGAATCAGCCCCAGCATTTT CSANTGNQPQHF
TRBJ2-7 TRBV5-1 TRBD1 few TGCGCCAGCAGCTTGGGTACACAGGGGACCGAGCAGTACTTC CASSLGTQGTEQYF
TRBJ2-7 TRBV12-3/TRBV12-4 TRBD1 - TGTGCCAGCAGTTTCGAGGGGGCGAACTACGAGCAGTACTTC CASSFEGANYEQYF
TRBJ2-1 TRBV7-3 TRBD2 - TGTGCCAGCAGCTGGACTAGCGGGTATGAGCAGTTCTTC CASSWTSGYEQFF
TRBJ2-3 TRBV9 - - TGTGCCAGCAGCGTAGTGGGCTTAGATACGCAGTATTTT CASSVVGLDTQYF
TRBJ2-1 TRBV6-1 TRBD1 - TGTGCCAGCCAATCTAGAAATGTAACAGGGGGTTTCAATGAGCAGTTCTTC CASQSRNVTGGFNEQFF
TRBJ2-2 TRBV12-3/TRBV12-4 TRBD2 few TGTGCCGGGGGACTAGCGGCTGGACGGAACACCGGGGAGCTGTTTTTT CAGGLAAGRNTGELFF
TRBJ1-1 TRBV7-2 - few TGTGCCAGCAGCTTAGGTACGGGAATTGGCACTGAAGCTTTCTTT CASSLGTGIGTEAFF
TRBJ2-2 TRBV13 TRBD2 - TGTGCCAGCAGCACACTACCACTGGGACTAGCGGGAGGGCAGTCGAACACCGGGGAGCTGTTTTTT CASSTLPLGLAGGQSNTGELFF
TRBJ2-1 TRBV29-1 TRBD2 few TGCAGCGCACCGACTAGCGGGAGACGCCATGAGCAGTTCTTC CSAPTSGRRHEQFF
TRBJ2-5 TRBV7-2 - - TGTGCCAGCAGCTTAAGGGGGACCAAACAAGAGACCCAGTACTTC CASSLRGTKQETQYF
TRBJ2-5 TRBV6-1 TRBD2 few TGTGCCAGCAGTGAGCTAGCGGGGGCCACGTACCAAGAGACCCAGTACTTC CASSELAGATYQETQYF
TRBJ1-2 TRBV6-5 TRBD1 - TGTGCCAGCAGTTACTTACCGGGACAGGTCTATGGCTACACCTTC CASSYLPGQVYGYTF
TRBJ2-3 TRBV10-3 - few TGTGCCATCAGTGAGGCCGGGCCCAGAGAGGGGGCAGATACGCAGTATTTT CAISEAGPREGADTQYF
TRBJ2-1 TRBV6-5 TRBD2 few TGTGCCAGCAGTTACTCGATGGGAAGCGGGGGGCTTAATGAGCAGTTCTTC CASSYSMGSGGLNEQFF
TRBJ1-5 TRBV12-3/TRBV12-4 - - TGTGCCAGCACGCATCTGGGGCAGAGACAGCCCCAGCATTTT CASTHLGQRQPQHF
TRBJ2-3 TRBV20-1 TRBD2 few TGCAGTGCTAGCCCTAGCGGGAGAATTGTGTGGGATACGCAGTATTTT CSASPSGRIVWDTQYF
TRBJ2-3 TRBV5-1 TRBD2 - TGCGCCAGCAGCTTGGAGTTAGCGGGGACAGATACGCAGTATTTT CASSLELAGTDTQYF
TRBJ2-1 TRBV7-8 TRBD1 few TGTGCCAGCAGCCAACAGGGGACCCTTTCCTACAATGAGCAGTTCTTC CASSQQGTLSYNEQFF
TRBJ1-2 TRBV15 - - TGTGCCACCAGCAGAGATCAGGCAGACGATGGCTACACCTTC CATSRDQADDGYTF
TRBJ2-3 TRBV5-1 - - TGCGCCAGCAGCTTGGCCGGAGGGGGTTGGGCCACAGATACGCAGTATTTT CASSLAGGGWATDTQYF
TRBJ2-3 TRBV15 TRBD1 - TGTGCCACCAGCAGCCAGGGGGCAGATACGCAGTATTTT CATSSQGADTQYF
TRBJ2-7 TRBV28 - - TGTGCCAGCAGTCCAAGGAGGGGAGGCGAGCAGTACTTC CASSPRRGGEQYF
TRBJ1-2 TRBV5-6 TRBD1 once TGTGCCAGCAGCTTCGACAGGGATCCTAACTATGTCTACACCTTC CASSFDRDPNYVYTF
TRBJ2-6 TRBV3-1 - few TGTGCCAGCAGCCAAGACCACTCTGGGGCCAACGTCCTGACTTTC CASSQDHSGANVLTF
TRBJ2-7 TRBV20-1 TRBD2 - TGCAGTGCTAGAGGTAGCGGGAGGGCCTCCGAGCAGTACTTC CSARGSGRASEQYF
TRBJ2-7 TRBV12-3/TRBV12-4 TRBD2 few TGTGCCAGCAGCCGGGAGGGGGTCGAGCAGTACTTC CASSREGVEQYF
TRBJ2-1 TRBV3-1 - few TGTGCCAGCAGCCAACAATTCGGCAGATACAATGAGCAGTTCTTC CASSQQFGRYNEQFF
TRBJ2-2 TRBV5-5 - - TGTGCCAGCAGCTTTGTTTTCCAGGGCACGGGCACCGGGGAGCTGTTTTTT CASSFVFQGTGTGELFF
TRBJ2-1 TRBV6-5 - - TGTGCCAGCAGTTACCTCCCACGCGGTGAGCAGTTCTTC CASSYLPRGEQFF
TRBJ2-5 TRBV20-1 TRBD2 - TGCAGTGCTAGAGATTCCCTAGCGGGGCCTGCGAAGACCCAGTACTTC CSARDSLAGPAKTQYF
TRBJ2-1 TRBV30 - - TGTGCCTGGGGGTCGGGGCTCCTCGGGGAGCAGTTCTTC CAWGSGLLGEQFF
TRBJ2-1 TRBV2 - - TGTGCCAGCAAAACGGGGACTCGGGTCAACAATGAGCAGTTCTTC CASKTGTRVNNEQFF
TRBJ2-7 TRBV28 - - TGTGCCAGCAGAGAAACGAGCTCCTACGAGCAGTACTTC CASRETSSYEQYF
TRBJ1-6 TRBV4-3 - few TGCGCCAGCAGCCAAGATCTTAGGCGGGGCACCCTCCACTTT CASSQDLRRGTLHF
TRBJ2-1 TRBV7-6 TRBD2 - TGTGCCAGCAGCTTAGACGGGAGGTGGTCCTACAATGAGCAGTTCTTC CASSLDGRWSYNEQFF
TRBJ2-6 TRBV20-1 - few TGCAGTGCTAGAGAACGCAAGAGCTCTGGGGCCAACGTCCTGACTTTC CSARERKSSGANVLTF
TRBJ2-3 TRBV7-3 TRBD1 - TGTGCCAGCAGCTCTAATCCGGGACAGGCAAGCACAGATACGCAGTATTTT CASSSNPGQASTDTQYF